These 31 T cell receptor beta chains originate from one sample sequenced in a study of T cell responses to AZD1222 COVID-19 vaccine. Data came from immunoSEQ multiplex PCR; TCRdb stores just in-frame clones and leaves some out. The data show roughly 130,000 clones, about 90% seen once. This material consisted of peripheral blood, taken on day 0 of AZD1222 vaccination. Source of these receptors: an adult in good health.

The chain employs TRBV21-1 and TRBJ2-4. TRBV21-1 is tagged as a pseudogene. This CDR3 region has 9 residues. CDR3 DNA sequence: TGTGCCAGCCGGCACATTCAGTACTTC. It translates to CASRHIQYF.

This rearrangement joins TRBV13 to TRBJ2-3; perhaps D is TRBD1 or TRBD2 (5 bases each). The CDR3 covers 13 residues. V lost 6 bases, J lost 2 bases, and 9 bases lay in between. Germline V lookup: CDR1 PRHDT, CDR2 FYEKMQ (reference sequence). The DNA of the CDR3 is TGTGCCAGCAGGAGGGGTCCCACAGATACGCAGTATTTT. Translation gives CASRRGPTDTQYF.

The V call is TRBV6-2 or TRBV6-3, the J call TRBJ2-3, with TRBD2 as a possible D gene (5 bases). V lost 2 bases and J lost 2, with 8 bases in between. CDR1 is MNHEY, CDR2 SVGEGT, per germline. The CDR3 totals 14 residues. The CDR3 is CASSYTSYTDTQYF. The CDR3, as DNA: TGTGCCAGCAGTTACACTAGTTACACAGATACGCAGTATTTT.

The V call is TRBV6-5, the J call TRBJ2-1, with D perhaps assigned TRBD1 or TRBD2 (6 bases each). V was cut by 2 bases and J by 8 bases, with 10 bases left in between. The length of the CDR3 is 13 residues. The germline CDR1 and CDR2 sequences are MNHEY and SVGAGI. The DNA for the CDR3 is TGTGCCAGCAGTTACCCAGGGGAGGATGAGCAGTTCTTC. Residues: CASSYPGEDEQFF.

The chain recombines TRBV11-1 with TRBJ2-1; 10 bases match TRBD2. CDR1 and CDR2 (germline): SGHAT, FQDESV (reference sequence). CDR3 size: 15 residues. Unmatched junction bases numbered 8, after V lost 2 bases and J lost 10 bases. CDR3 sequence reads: CASSLRLAGAGEQFF. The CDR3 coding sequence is TGTGCCAGCAGCTTAAGGCTAGCGGGGGCGGGAGAGCAGTTCTTC.

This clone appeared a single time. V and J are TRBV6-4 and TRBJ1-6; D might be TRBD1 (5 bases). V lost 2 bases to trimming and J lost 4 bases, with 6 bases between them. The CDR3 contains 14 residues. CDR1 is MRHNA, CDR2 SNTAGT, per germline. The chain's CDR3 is CASSDQGYNSPLHF. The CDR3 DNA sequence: TGTGCCAGCAGTGACCAGGGTTATAATTCACCCCTCCACTTT.

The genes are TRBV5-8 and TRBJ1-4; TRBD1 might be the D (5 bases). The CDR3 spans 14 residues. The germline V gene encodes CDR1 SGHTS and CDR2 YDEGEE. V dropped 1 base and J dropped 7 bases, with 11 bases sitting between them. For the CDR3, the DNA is TGTGCCAGCAGCTTGCGAAGGGGCGGTGAAAAACTGTTTTTT. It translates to CASSLRRGGEKLFF.

CDR3 DNA: TGTGCCAGCAACGCAGGGTTTCGGAACACTGAAGCTTTCTTT. Encoded protein: CASNAGFRNTEAFF. The V gene is TRBV9, the J gene TRBJ1-1, with D tentatively TRBD1 (5 bases). Trimming took 6 bases from V and 1 from J, leaving 13 bases between them. Germline V gene data show CDR1 as SGDLS and CDR2 as YYNGEE. This CDR3 spans 14 amino acids.

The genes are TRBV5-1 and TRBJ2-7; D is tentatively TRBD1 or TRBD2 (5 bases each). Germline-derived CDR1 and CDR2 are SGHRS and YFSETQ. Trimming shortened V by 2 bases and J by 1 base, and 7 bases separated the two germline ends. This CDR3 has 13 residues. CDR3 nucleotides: TGCGCCAGCAGCTTCGGGACGTCCTACGAGCAGTACTTC. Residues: CASSFGTSYEQYF.

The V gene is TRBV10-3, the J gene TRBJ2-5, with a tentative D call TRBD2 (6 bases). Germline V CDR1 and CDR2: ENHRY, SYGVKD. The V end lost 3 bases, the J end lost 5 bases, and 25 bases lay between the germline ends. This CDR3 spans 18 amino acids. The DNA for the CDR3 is TGTGCCATCAGTGAACCCTCGGTATCGAGACTAGGTGCGGAGACCCAGTACTTC. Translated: CAISEPSVSRLGAETQYF.

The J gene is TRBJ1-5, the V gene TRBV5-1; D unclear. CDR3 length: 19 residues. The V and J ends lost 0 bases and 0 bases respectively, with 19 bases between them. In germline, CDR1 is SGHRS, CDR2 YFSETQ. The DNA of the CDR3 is TGCGCCAGCAGCTTGGTAGGTATATGGAGGGCATCTAGCAATCAGCCCCAGCATTTT. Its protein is CASSLVGIWRASSNQPQHF.

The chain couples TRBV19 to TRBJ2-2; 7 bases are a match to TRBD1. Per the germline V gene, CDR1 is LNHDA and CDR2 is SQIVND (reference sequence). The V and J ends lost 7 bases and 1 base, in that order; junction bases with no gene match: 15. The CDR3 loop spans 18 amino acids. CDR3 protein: CASTSKRGRGGNTGELFF. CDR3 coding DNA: TGTGCCAGTACCAGCAAGAGGGGGCGAGGGGGGAACACCGGGGAGCTGTTTTTT. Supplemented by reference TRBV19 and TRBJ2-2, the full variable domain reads DGGITQSPKYLFRKEGQNVTLSCEQNLNHDAMYWYRQDPGQGLRLIYYSQIVNDFQKGDIAEGYSVSREKKESFPLTVTSAQKNPTAFYLCASTSKRGRGGNTGELFFGEGSRLTVL.

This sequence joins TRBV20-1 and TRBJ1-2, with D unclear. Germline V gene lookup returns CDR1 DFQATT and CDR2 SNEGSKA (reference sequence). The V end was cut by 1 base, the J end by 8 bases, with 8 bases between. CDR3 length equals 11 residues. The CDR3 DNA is TGCAGTGCTAGAGTAGTGGACGGCTACACCTTC. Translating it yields CSARVVDGYTF.

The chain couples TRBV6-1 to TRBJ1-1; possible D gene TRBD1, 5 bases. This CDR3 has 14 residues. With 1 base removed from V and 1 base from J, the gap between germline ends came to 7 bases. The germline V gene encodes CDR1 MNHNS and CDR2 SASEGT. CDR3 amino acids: CASSEGGQNTEAFF. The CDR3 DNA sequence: TGTGCCAGCAGTGAAGGGGGCCAGAACACTGAAGCTTTCTTT.

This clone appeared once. The CDR3 coding sequence is TGTGCCTGGAGCCGTGGGACAGGGGTAGAAAAACTGTTTTTT. Protein sequence: CAWSRGTGVEKLFF. The chain has TRBV30 and TRBJ1-4, with TRBD1 matching over 10 bases. With V trimmed by 3 bases and J by 8 bases, 6 bases remained unmatched. The CDR3 length is 14 residues. Germline V gene lookup returns CDR1 GTSNPN and CDR2 SVGIG (reference sequence).

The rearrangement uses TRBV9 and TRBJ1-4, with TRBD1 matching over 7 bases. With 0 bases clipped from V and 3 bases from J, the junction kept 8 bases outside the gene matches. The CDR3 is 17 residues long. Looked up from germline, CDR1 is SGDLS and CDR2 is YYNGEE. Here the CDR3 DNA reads TGTGCCAGCAGCGTAGCGGTAGGGGGCTCCCCTAATGAAAAACTGTTTTTT. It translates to CASSVAVGGSPNEKLFF.

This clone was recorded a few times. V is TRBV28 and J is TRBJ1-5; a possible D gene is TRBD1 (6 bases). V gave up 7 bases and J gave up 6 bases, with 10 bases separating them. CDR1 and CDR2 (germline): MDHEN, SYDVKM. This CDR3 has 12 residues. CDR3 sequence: CASTRGAQPQHF. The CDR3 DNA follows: TGTGCCAGCACCCGGGGGGCTCAGCCCCAGCATTTT.

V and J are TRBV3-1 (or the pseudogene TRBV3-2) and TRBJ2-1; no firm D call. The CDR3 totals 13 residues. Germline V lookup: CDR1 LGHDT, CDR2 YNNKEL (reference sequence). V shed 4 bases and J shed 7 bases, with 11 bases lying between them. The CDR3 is CASSPRNGNEQFF. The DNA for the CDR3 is TGTGCCAGCAGCCCGCGAAACGGGAATGAGCAGTTCTTC.

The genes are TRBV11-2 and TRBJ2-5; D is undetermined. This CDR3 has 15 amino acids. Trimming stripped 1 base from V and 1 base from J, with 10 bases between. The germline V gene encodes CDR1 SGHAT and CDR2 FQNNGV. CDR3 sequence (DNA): TGTGCCAGCAGCTTAGGCGAGTACCCCCAAGAGACCCAGTACTTC. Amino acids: CASSLGEYPQETQYF. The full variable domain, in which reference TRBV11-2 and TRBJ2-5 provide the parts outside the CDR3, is EAGVAQSPRYKIIEKRQSVAFWCNPISGHATLYWYQQILGQGPKLLIQFQNNGVVDDSQLPKDRFSAERLKGVDSTLKIQPAKLEDSAVYLCASSLGEYPQETQYFGPGTRLLVL.

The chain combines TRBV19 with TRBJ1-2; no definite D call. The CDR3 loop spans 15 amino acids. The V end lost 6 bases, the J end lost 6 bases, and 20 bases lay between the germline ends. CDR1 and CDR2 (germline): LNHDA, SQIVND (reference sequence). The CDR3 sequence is CASRTPGRLEDGYTF. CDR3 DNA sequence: TGTGCCAGTAGGACCCCCGGGCGGTTGGAAGATGGCTACACCTTC.

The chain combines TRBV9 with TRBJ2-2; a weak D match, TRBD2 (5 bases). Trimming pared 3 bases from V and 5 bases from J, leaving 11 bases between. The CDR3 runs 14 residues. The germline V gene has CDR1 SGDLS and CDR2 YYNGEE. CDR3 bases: TGTGCCAGCAGCGATCCGGGGATAACCGGGGAGCTGTTTTTT. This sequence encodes CASSDPGITGELFF.

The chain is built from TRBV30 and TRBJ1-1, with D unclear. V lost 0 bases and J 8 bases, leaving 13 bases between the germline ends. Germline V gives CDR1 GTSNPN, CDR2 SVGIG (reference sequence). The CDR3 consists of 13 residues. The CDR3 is CAWSVARGIEAFF. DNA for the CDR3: TGTGCCTGGAGTGTGGCCCGAGGGATCGAAGCTTTCTTT.

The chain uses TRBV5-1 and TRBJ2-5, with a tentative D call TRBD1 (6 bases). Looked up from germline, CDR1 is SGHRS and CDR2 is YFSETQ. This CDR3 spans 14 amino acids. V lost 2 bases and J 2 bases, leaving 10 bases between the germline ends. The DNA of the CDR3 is TGCGCCAGCAGCTTCGGGACACAACAAGAGACCCAGTACTTC. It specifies CASSFGTQQETQYF.

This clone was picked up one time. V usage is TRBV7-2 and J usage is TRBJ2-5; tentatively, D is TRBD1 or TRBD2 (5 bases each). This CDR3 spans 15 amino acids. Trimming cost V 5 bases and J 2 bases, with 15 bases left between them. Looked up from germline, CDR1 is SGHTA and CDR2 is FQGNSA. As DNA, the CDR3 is TGTGCCAGCAGCCTACCGGGACCGAGACAAGAGACCCAGTACTTC. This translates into CASSLPGPRQETQYF.

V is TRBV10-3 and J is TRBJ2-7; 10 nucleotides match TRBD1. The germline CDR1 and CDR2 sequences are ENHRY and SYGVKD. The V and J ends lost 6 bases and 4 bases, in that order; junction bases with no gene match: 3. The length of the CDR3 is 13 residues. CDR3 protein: CAISRQGAYEQYF. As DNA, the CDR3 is TGTGCCATCAGCCGACAGGGGGCTTACGAGCAGTACTTC.

CDR3 sequence (DNA): TGTGCCAGCAGCCGCACAGGGGGGGTGAACTATGGCTACACCTTC. This codes for CASSRTGGVNYGYTF. The rearrangement links TRBV9 to TRBJ1-2, with 8 bases that match TRBD1. The CDR3 contains 15 residues. The V segment lost 4 bases and the J segment 2 bases; nucleotides outside the gene matches: 7. The germline CDR1 and CDR2 sequences are SGDLS and YYNGEE.

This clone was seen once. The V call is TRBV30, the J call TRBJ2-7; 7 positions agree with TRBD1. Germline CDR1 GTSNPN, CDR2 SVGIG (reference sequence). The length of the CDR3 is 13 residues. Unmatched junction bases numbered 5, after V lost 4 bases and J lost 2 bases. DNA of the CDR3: TGTGCCTGGACCCAAGACAGGGCCTACGAGCAGTACTTC. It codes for CAWTQDRAYEQYF.

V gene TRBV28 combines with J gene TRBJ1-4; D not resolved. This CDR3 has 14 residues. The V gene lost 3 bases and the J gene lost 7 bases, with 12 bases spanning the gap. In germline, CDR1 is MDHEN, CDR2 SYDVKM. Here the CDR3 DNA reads TGTGCCAGCAGTTTGGCGGCCGACCCTGAAAAACTGTTTTTT. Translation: CASSLAADPEKLFF.

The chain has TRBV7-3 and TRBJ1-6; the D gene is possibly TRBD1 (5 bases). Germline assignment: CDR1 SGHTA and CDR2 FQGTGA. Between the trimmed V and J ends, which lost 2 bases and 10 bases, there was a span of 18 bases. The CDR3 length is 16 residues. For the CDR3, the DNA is TGTGCCAGCAGCTTAGACAGCTTGAGGGCCGGATCACCCCTCCACTTT. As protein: CASSLDSLRAGSPLHF.

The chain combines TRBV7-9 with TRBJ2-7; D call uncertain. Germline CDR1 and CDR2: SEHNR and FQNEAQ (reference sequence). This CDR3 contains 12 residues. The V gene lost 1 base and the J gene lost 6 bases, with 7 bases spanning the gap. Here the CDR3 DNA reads TGTGCCAGCAGCTTAGATTATCGCGAGCAGTACTTC. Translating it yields CASSLDYREQYF. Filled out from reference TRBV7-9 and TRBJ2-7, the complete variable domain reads DTGVSQNPRHKITKRGQNVTFRCDPISEHNRLYWYRQTLGQGPEFLTYFQNEAQLEKSRLLSDRFSAERPKGSFSTLEIQRTEQGDSAMYLCASSLDYREQYFGPGTRLTVT.

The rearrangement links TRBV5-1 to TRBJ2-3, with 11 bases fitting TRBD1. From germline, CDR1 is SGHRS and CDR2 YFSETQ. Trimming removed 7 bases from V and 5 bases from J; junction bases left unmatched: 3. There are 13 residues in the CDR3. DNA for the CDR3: TGCGCCAGCGGACAGGGGGCGGGAGATACGCAGTATTTT. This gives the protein CASGQGAGDTQYF.